This record concerns one TCR beta chain sequence. Germline lookup yields CDR1 GTSNPN and CDR2 SVGIG (reference sequence). This CDR3 region has 15 residues. J lost 0 bases, V lost 2 bases, and 6 bases had no gene match. Sequenced by immunoSEQ multiplex PCR; TCRdb stores in-frame clones only, minus some. The sample lists 170,000 or so clones; around 90% were seen once. This sample is drawn from a study of control samples from healthy donors and cancer patients. Sequencing was done on a sample of blood. This chain links TRBV30 with TRBJ2-5; 7 bases are a match to TRBD1. This clonotype was obtained from a young man in good health. CDR3 residues: CAWSNGDRDQETQYF. CDR3 sequence (DNA): TGTGCCTGGAGTAATGGGGACAGAGACCAAGAGACCCAGTACTTC.